These T cell receptor beta chains were read from a single sample in a study of OX40 agonist ivuxolimab in advanced cancers. Produced via immunoSEQ multiplex PCR; TCRdb's table is partial and in-frame only. The data show about 77,000 clones, about 90% seen once. Sequencing used CD4+ or CD8+ T cells sorted from blood, obtained in a trial of the OX40 agonist ivuxolimab. The receptors originated from an adult with an advanced solid tumor such as melanoma, head and neck, liver or kidney cancer. Each CDR3 is given with its conserved first and last residue. Each record gives: CDR3 protein, CDR3 DNA, V gene, clone size, J gene, D gene. A D gene is named only where the DNA matches it firmly. Not every row has a clone size; where given, it reads once, few, many or a size class.

CASSRRTGGNPEAFF TGTGCCAGCAGTCGACGGACAGGGGGCAACCCTGAAGCTTTCTTT TRBV6-5 once TRBJ1-1 TRBD1
CATKAGETQYF TGTGCCACTAAGGCGGGGGAGACCCAGTACTTC TRBV10-3 once TRBJ2-5 .
CASSTWTGFFTEAFF TGTGCCAGTAGTACCTGGACAGGTTTCTTTACTGAAGCTTTCTTT TRBV19 . TRBJ1-1 TRBD1
CASSLGIGTAGGYTF TGTGCCAGCAGCTTAGGGATAGGGACCGCTGGGGGCTACACCTTC TRBV7-9 . TRBJ1-2 .
CASSSRRGAHEKLFF TGTGCCAGCAGTTCCCGCAGAGGGGCCCATGAAAAACTGTTTTTT TRBV6-1 . TRBJ1-4 .
CASSPVGGAYTQYF TGCGCCAGCAGCCCTGTCGGGGGCGCTTATACGCAGTATTTT TRBV5-1 . TRBJ2-3 .
CASSQVPGTLLNTEAFF TGCGCCAGCAGCCAAGTCCCCGGGACCCTCCTTAACACTGAAGCTTTCTTT TRBV4-1 . TRBJ1-1 .
CSVESDGVGWNEQFF TGCAGCGTTGAATCGGACGGAGTGGGTTGGAATGAGCAGTTCTTC TRBV29-1 . TRBJ2-1 .
CASSRDDNTDTQYF TGTGCCAGCAGCCGCGACGACAACACAGATACGCAGTATTTT TRBV7-9 once TRBJ2-3 .
CASKGWNEKLFF TGTGCCTCGAAAGGGTGGAATGAAAAACTGTTTTTT TRBV10-3 few TRBJ1-4 .
CASSPGVYEQYF TGCGCCAGCTCCCCGGGGGTCTACGAGCAGTACTTC TRBV5-1 . TRBJ2-7 .
CASSEGGAGSSYEQYF TGCGCCAGCAGTGAGGGTGGGGCGGGGTCCTCCTACGAGCAGTACTTC TRBV10-2 . TRBJ2-7 .
CASSSPSGGRETQYF TGTGCCAGCAGCTCCCCCAGTGGAGGGAGAGAGACCCAGTACTTC TRBV21-1 . TRBJ2-5 .